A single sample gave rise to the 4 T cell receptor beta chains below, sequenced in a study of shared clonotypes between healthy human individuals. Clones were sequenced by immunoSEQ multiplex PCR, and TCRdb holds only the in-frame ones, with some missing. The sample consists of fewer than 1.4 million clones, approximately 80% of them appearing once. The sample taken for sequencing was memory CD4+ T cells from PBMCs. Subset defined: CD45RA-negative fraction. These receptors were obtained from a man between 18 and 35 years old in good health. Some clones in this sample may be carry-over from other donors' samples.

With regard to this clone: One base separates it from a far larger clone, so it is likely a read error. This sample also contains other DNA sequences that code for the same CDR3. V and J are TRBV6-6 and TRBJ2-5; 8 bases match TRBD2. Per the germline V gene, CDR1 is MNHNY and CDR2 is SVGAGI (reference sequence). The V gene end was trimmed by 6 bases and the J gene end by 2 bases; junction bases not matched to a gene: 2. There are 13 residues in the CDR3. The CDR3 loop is CASSPGGQETQYF. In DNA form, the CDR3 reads TGTGCCAGCAGCCCGGGGGGGCAAGAGACCCAGTACTTC.

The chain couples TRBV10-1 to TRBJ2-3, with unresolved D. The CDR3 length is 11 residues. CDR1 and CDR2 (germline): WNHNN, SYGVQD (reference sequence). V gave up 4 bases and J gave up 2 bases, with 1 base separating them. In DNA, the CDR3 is TGCGCCAGCAGTGCCACAGATACGCAGTATTTT. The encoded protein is CASSATDTQYF.

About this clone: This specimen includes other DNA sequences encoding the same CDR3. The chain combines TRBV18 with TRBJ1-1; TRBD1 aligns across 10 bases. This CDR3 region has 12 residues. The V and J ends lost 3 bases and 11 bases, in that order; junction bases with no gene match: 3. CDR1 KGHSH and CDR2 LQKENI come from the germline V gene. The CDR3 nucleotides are TGTGCCAGCTCACCGACAGGGGGCGAGGCTTTCTTT. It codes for CASSPTGGEAFF.

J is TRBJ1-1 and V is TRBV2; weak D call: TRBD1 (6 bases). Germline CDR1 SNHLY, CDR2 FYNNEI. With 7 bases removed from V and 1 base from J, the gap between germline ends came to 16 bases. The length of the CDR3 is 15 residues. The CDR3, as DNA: TGTGCCAGCAATCCCCTGGGACAAGGGAACACTGAAGCTTTCTTT. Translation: CASNPLGQGNTEAFF.